A selection of T cell receptor beta chains follows, all from one sample in a study of post-analysis software for immune sequencing data. TCRdb analysed the PCR reads with MiXCR anew, one entry per CDR3 protein. This sample has about half a million distinct CDR3 sequences, with less than 40% found just once. The sample was blood. Receptor source: a girl aged 2-17 years with multiple sclerosis. Each CDR3 is given with its conserved first and last residue. The D gene is left open where the match is weak. Size is omitted from some rows. Given values are once, few, many or a class for expanded clones.

abundance | len | j_gene | v_gene | d_gene | CDR3aa | CDR3nt
NA | 16 | TRBJ1-1 | TRBV7-9 | NA | CASRYLRTDANTEAFF | TGTGCCAGCCGATACCTAAGGACAGATGCGAACACTGAAGCTTTCTTT
NA | 15 | TRBJ2-5 | TRBV5-4 | NA | CASSPARTVPETQYF | TGTGCCAGCAGCCCCGCGCGGACCGTGCCCGAGACCCAGTACTTC
NA | 16 | TRBJ2-3 | TRBV4-1 | TRBD2 | CASSRAPSGVKDTQYF | TGCGCCAGCAGCCGGGCCCCTAGCGGGGTTAAAGATACGCAGTATTTT
NA | 16 | TRBJ1-1 | TRBV5-1 | TRBD1 | CASSGDRGVVNTEAFF | TGCGCCAGCAGCGGCGACAGGGGGGTTGTGAACACTGAAGCTTTCTTT
few | 14 | TRBJ1-1 | TRBV4-1 | NA | CASSRPLETVQAFF | TGCGCCAGCAGCCGGCCCTTGGAGACAGTACAAGCTTTCTTT
NA | 16 | TRBJ2-5 | TRBV12-3/TRBV12-4 | TRBD2 | CASSAGTSGARGTQYF | TGTGCCAGCAGCGCTGGGACTAGCGGGGCTCGGGGGACCCAGTACTTC
few | 16 | TRBJ1-1 | TRBV3-1 | NA | CASSQDGPSMNTEAFF | TGTGCCAGCAGCCAAGACGGACCCTCAATGAACACTGAAGCTTTCTTT
NA | 13 | TRBJ2-7 | TRBV20-1 | NA | CSAMHPGFNEQYF | TGCAGTGCTATGCACCCGGGTTTCAACGAGCAGTACTTC
NA | 17 | TRBJ2-1 | TRBV10-1 | TRBD1 | CASSDTTGQGSYNEQFF | TGCGCCAGCAGTGATACGACCGGACAGGGGTCCTACAATGAGCAGTTCTTC
NA | 13 | TRBJ2-3 | TRBV29-1 | NA | CSGGGTGTATQYF | TGCAGCGGGGGAGGGACAGGCACAGCTACGCAGTATTTT
NA | 14 | TRBJ2-1 | TRBV20-1 | TRBD2 | CSAPLAGGNDEQFF | TGCAGTGCTCCCCTAGCGGGGGGGAACGATGAGCAGTTCTTC
few | 13 | TRBJ2-1 | TRBV5-1 | NA | CASTPGLQDEQFF | TGCGCCAGCACCCCGGGACTGCAGGATGAGCAGTTCTTC
NA | 14 | TRBJ1-1 | TRBV28 | TRBD1 | CASSSPGQGVEAFF | TGTGCCAGCAGTTCCCCGGGACAGGGGGTTGAAGCTTTCTTT
many | 16 | TRBJ2-4 | TRBV20-1 | NA | CSAPRMLDLHGNIQYF | TGCAGTGCGCCCCGAATGTTGGACCTACACGGGAACATTCAGTACTTC
NA | 15 | TRBJ1-4 | TRBV4-2 | NA | CASSQEGGRDEKLFF | TGTGCCAGCAGCCAAGAAGGGGGGAGGGATGAAAAACTGTTTTTT
NA | 13 | TRBJ1-2 | TRBV7-3 | NA | CASSQESFGGYTF | TGTGCCAGCAGCCAAGAGTCCTTTGGTGGCTACACCTTC
NA | 20 | TRBJ2-1 | TRBV25-1 | TRBD2 | CASSDPVGLAGGLSYNEQFF | TGTGCCAGCAGTGACCCCGTGGGACTAGCGGGGGGGCTTTCCTACAATGAGCAGTTCTTC
NA | 14 | TRBJ1-4 | TRBV6-5 | NA | CASKGPGTDRKLFF | TGTGCCAGCAAGGGACCTGGGACCGACCGAAAACTGTTTTTT
few | 14 | TRBJ2-1 | TRBV5-1 | NA | CASSMPGPHNEQFF | TGCGCCAGCAGTATGCCAGGTCCCCACAATGAGCAGTTCTTC
NA | 15 | TRBJ1-2 | TRBV2 | NA | CTSRQIKGQAGGYTF | TGTACCAGCAGGCAGATTAAGGGGCAGGCGGGCGGCTACACCTTC
few | 13 | TRBJ2-3 | TRBV3-1 | NA | CASSPQDTDTQYF | TGTGCCAGCAGCCCCCAGGACACAGATACGCAGTATTTT
NA | 15 | TRBJ1-5 | TRBV10-3 | NA | CAIKASSRGNQPQHF | TGTGCCATCAAGGCCAGCTCTAGGGGCAATCAGCCCCAGCATTTT
NA | 13 | TRBJ1-4 | TRBV10-1 | NA | CASRRNLNEKLFF | TGCGCCAGCAGGAGGAACCTGAATGAAAAACTGTTTTTT